The next 20 T cell receptor beta chains were all read from a single sample in a study of post-analysis software for immune sequencing data. Findings of the study overall: A few TRBV segments appeared more often in patients than in controls, and TRBV5-6, TRBV5-1 and TRBV20-1 were among these.

No antigen has been assigned to these receptors. TCR beta cDNA libraries had unique molecular identifiers. TCRdb passed the PCR reads through MiXCR, listing each CDR3 protein once. This sample carries roughly 570,000 distinct CDR3 sequences, around 36% of them seen once, and the ten largest clones take approximately 6%. Sequenced input: blood. The source is a girl under 18 with multiple sclerosis.

This clonotype was seen a handful of times. This chain joins TRBV20-1 and TRBJ2-1, with TRBD2 as a possible D gene (5 bases). The V gene's germline CDR1 is DFQATT and CDR2 SNEGSKA (reference sequence). This CDR3 is built from 9 residues. V shed 7 bases and J shed 8 bases, with 6 bases lying between them. CDR3 protein: CSVRDEQFF. The CDR3, as DNA: TGCAGTGTGAGGGATGAGCAGTTCTTC.

There are a few counts of this clonotype. The chain uses TRBV20-1 and TRBJ2-1, with D possibly TRBD1 on 6 matching bases. The CDR3 has 13 amino acids. Trimming cost V 6 bases and J 9 bases, with 18 bases left between them. Germline loops: CDR1 DFQATT, CDR2 SNEGSKA (reference sequence). CDR3 sequence: CSAPGQNSAEQFF. Written as DNA, the CDR3 is TGCAGTGCGCCGGGACAAAATTCCGCTGAGCAGTTCTTC.

This clonotype was observed a few times. The chain recombines TRBV4-2 with TRBJ2-3; TRBD2 agrees at 10 bases. This CDR3 has 15 residues. The V segment lost 5 bases and the J segment 5 bases; nucleotides outside the gene matches: 7. CDR1 and CDR2 from the germline V gene are LGHNA and YNFKEQ. CDR3 residues: CASSLTGTSEDTQYF. CDR3 nucleotides: TGTGCCAGCAGCTTGACCGGGACTAGCGAAGATACGCAGTATTTT.

The genes are TRBV25-1 and TRBJ1-6, with D uncertain. The V gene's germline CDR1 is MGHDK and CDR2 SYGVNS. There are 12 residues in the CDR3. Trimming pared 6 bases from V and 5 bases from J, leaving 5 bases between. CDR3 DNA: TGTGCCAGCAGGGCAAATAATTCACCCCTCCACTTT. It yields the protein CASRANNSPLHF.

In its sample, this clonotype was seen a few times. The chain employs TRBV12-3 or TRBV12-4 and TRBJ1-2; the D gene is possibly TRBD1 (5 bases). V was trimmed by 4 bases and J by 7 bases, leaving 19 bases between them. The CDR3 sequence is 15 residues long. As DNA, the CDR3 is TGTGCCAGCAGTTCCGGGGCACGGGGGTCGGTTGGCTACACCTTC. It codes for CASSSGARGSVGYTF.

This clonotype was counted only a few times. CDR3 region: CSASPFHPYEQYF. DNA of the CDR3: TGCAGTGCTAGTCCCTTCCATCCCTACGAGCAGTACTTC. The chain carries TRBV20-1 and TRBJ2-7; D call uncertain. Deletions cut 3 bases from V and 2 bases from J, with 11 bases between. Germline V gives CDR1 DFQATT, CDR2 SNEGSKA (reference sequence). The CDR3 contains 13 residues.

This clonotype was seen a handful of times. J is TRBJ2-3 and V is TRBV7-2, with D unclear. The germline CDR1 and CDR2 sequences are SGHTA and FQGNSA. V was cut by 5 bases and J by 4 bases, with 19 bases left in between. CDR3 size: 16 residues. CDR3 protein: CASSPEAGLGSDTQYF. The CDR3 bases are TGTGCCAGCAGCCCCGAAGCCGGCTTAGGTTCAGATACGCAGTATTTT. The entire variable domain, with the rest obtained from reference TRBV7-2 and TRBJ2-3, is as follows: GAGVSQSPSNKVTEKGKDVELRCDPISGHTALYWYRQSLGQGLEFLIYFQGNSAPDKSGLPSDRFSAERTGGSVSTLTIQRTQQEDSAVYLCASSPEAGLGSDTQYFGPGTRLTVL.

This chain's CDR3 is CASSGQPVSTDTQYF. The DNA for the CDR3 is TGTGCCAGCAGCGGACAGCCGGTTAGCACAGATACGCAGTATTTT. The chain carries TRBV2 and TRBJ2-3, with TRBD1 as a possible D gene (6 bases). Germline V lookup: CDR1 SNHLY, CDR2 FYNNEI. V lost 6 bases to trimming and J lost 0 bases, with 13 bases between them. The CDR3 contains 15 residues.

This clonotype was counted a few times. The chain carries TRBV12-3 or TRBV12-4 and TRBJ1-5; the D gene is possibly TRBD1 (5 bases). The CDR3 consists of 16 residues. V dropped 5 bases and J dropped 1 base, with 15 bases sitting between them. CDR3 region: CASSLEPKGSNQPQHF. The CDR3 nucleotides read TGTGCCAGCAGTCTAGAGCCCAAGGGGAGCAATCAGCCCCAGCATTTT.

This CDR3 is CASGGQAGRGEQFF. The CDR3 nucleotides are TGCGCCAGCGGAGGCCAAGCAGGGCGGGGTGAGCAGTTCTTC. The chain couples TRBV5-1 to TRBJ2-1; perhaps TRBD2 as D (6 bases). Trimming cost V 7 bases and J 9 bases, with 20 bases left between them. Per the germline V gene, CDR1 is SGHRS and CDR2 is YFSETQ. The CDR3 runs 14 residues.

This clonotype was detected once. The chain has TRBV19 and TRBJ1-1, with TRBD1 matching over 7 bases. CDR3 size: 14 residues. Germline CDR1 and CDR2: LNHDA and SQIVND (reference sequence). V trimming: 5 bases; J trimming: 6 bases; junction bases outside the gene matches: 9. The CDR3 is CASSARQGWAEAFF. CDR3 coding DNA: TGTGCCAGTAGTGCGCGACAGGGCTGGGCTGAAGCTTTCTTT.

Concerning this clonotype itself: Sequence at one end of the junction differs from germline and may be a read error. This sequence joins TRBV5-4 and TRBJ2-3; 10 bases are shared with TRBD2. Looked up from germline, CDR1 is SGHNT and CDR2 is YYREEE (reference sequence). This CDR3 comprises 14 residues. CDR3 nucleotides: TGTGCCAGCAGCCCTAGCGGGGGAACAGATACGCGGTATTTT. Its protein product is CASSPSGGTDTRYF.

The chain has TRBV10-1 and TRBJ1-2, with 8 bases fitting TRBD1. Germline assignment: CDR1 WNHNN and CDR2 SYGVQD (reference sequence). J gave up 3 bases and V 2 bases, and 5 bases lay outside the gene matches. The CDR3 is 15 amino acids. DNA for the CDR3: TGCGCCAGCAGTGAGACAGGGGGGGAGCACTATGGCTACACCTTC. Its protein is CASSETGGEHYGYTF.

This clonotype was observed a handful of times. The V gene is TRBV7-6, the J gene TRBJ2-7; D ambiguous. V lost 5 bases, J lost 0 bases, and 20 bases lay in between. Germline V CDR1 and CDR2: SGHVS, FNYEAQ. The CDR3 contains 17 residues. The CDR3 sequence is CASSAQAGVINSYEQYF. The DNA of the CDR3 is TGTGCCAGCAGCGCCCAGGCCGGTGTAATTAACTCCTACGAGCAGTACTTC.

This clonotype was found a few times. The V call is TRBV5-1, the J call TRBJ2-3; 9 bases map to TRBD1. Trimming removed 5 bases from V and 4 bases from J; junction bases left unmatched: 11. CDR3 size: 16 residues. The V gene's germline CDR1 is SGHRS and CDR2 YFSETQ. CDR3 region: CASRWTGVPQADTQYF. In DNA form, the CDR3 reads TGCGCCAGCAGGTGGACAGGGGTTCCCCAGGCAGATACGCAGTATTTT.

This sequence joins TRBV5-1 and TRBJ2-5; TRBD2 is a possible D gene (5 bases). V was cut by 0 bases and J by 2 bases, with 11 bases left in between. This CDR3 spans 15 amino acids. Germline CDR1 SGHRS, CDR2 YFSETQ. The CDR3 nucleotides are TGCGCCAGCAGCTTGGACTCGACGGGACAAGAGACCCAGTACTTC. Translation gives CASSLDSTGQETQYF.

This clonotype showed up just a few times. The chain joins TRBV6-6 to TRBJ1-4, with D maybe TRBD1 (6 bases). This CDR3 has 15 residues. Germline V lookup: CDR1 MNHNY, CDR2 SVGAGI (reference sequence). The V end was cut by 2 bases, the J end by 3 bases, with 10 bases between. The CDR3 sequence is CASSYRGAPNEKLFF. DNA of the CDR3: TGTGCCAGCAGTTACAGGGGGGCCCCTAATGAAAAACTGTTTTTT.

CDR3 bases: TGTGCCAGCAGCCCCCACCAGTCTTCCTACGAGCAGTACTTC. Translated: CASSPHQSSYEQYF. The chain couples TRBV7-9 to TRBJ2-7, with D hard to call. The V end was cut by 5 bases, the J end by 1 base, with 12 bases between. Germline V gene sequence: CDR1 SEHNR, CDR2 FQNEAQ (reference sequence). The CDR3 loop spans 14 amino acids.

This clonotype showed up many times. The V and J genes are TRBV7-2 and TRBJ2-3, with D unclear. V was cut by 4 bases and J by 0 bases, with 11 bases left in between. Looked up from germline, CDR1 is SGHTA and CDR2 is FQGNSA. This CDR3 is built from 15 residues. CDR3 nucleotide sequence: TGTGCCAGCAGCTCTGCCAGTTTCAGCACAGATACGCAGTATTTT. The encoded protein is CASSSASFSTDTQYF.

The chain has TRBV7-6 and TRBJ2-5; 7 bases line up with TRBD2. J was trimmed by 2 bases and V by 4 bases; bases with no gene match: 7. Per the germline V gene, CDR1 is SGHVS and CDR2 is FNYEAQ. This CDR3 has 15 amino acids. This CDR3 reads CASSSRGVTQETQYF. The CDR3 DNA reads TGTGCCAGCAGCTCCCGGGGGGTAACGCAAGAGACCCAGTACTTC.